This record covers a single T cell receptor beta chain. Its cognate antigen is unknown. The data are from a study of shared clonotypes between healthy human individuals. Overall study findings and caveats: It was the few donors that limited the genetic and exposure-history diversity represented.

The naive CD8 fraction comprised CD45RO-negative cells positively selected for CCR7 and excluded terminally differentiated effector memory CD45RA+ cells. A deep-level run was used for the assay. Each PCR replicate from the sorted subsets contained around 0.2 ug DNA, which is about 31,000 T cell genomes. Assay: immunoSEQ multiplex PCR; the TCRdb copy retains only in-frame clones and omits some. Among about 2 million clones listed, less than 95% were seen once. V lost 6 bases to trimming and J lost 6 bases; unmatched junction nucleotides: 9. The CDR3 is 15 amino acids. CDR1 MDHEN and CDR2 SYDVKM come from the germline V gene.

The receptor's source is a man between 18 and 35 years old in good health. Specimen: naive CD8+ T cells sorted from blood. V usage is TRBV28 and J usage is TRBJ2-2; 8 positions agree with TRBD2. The CDR3 protein is CASSSTSSGPGELFF. CDR3 nucleotides: TGTGCCAGCAGCTCTACCTCTAGCGGGCCCGGGGAGCTGTTTTTT.